This is a list of T cell receptor beta chains from one sample in a study of beta chain features in type 1 diabetes. Only in-frame clones appear in the TCRdb table, and some are missing; sequencing was by immunoSEQ multiplex PCR. Here the sample spans fewer than 550,000 clones, roughly 11% being singletons. Sequenced material: naive CD4+ T cells from blood. Receptors were obtained from a woman aged 18-29 years in good health. CDR3s include the opening cysteine and the closing phenylalanine or tryptophan. D genes are given only for firm matches. The size entry is marked missing in some rows and otherwise reads once, few, many or a size class.

TRBV7-3	TRBJ2-5	NA	TRBD2	CASSFGGSRETQYF	TGTGCCAGCAGCTTCGGCGGGAGCCGCGAGACCCAGTACTTC
TRBV7-9	TRBJ1-2	few	NA	CASSARRPTNYGYTF	TGTGCCAGCAGCGCCAGACGTCCCACTAACTATGGCTACACCTTC
TRBV6-5	TRBJ2-3	NA	NA	CASSSGDTQYF	TGTGCCAGCAGTTCGGGTGATACGCAGTATTTT
TRBV28	TRBJ2-3	NA	TRBD2	CASRSPLAGDQYF	TGTGCCAGCAGAAGTCCTCTAGCGGGGGACCAGTATTTT
TRBV29-1	TRBJ2-1	few	NA	CSVNSGQSYNEQFF	TGCAGCGTAAACAGCGGGCAGTCCTACAATGAGCAGTTCTTC
TRBV7-2	TRBJ2-7	NA	TRBD2	CASSGTSGYEQYF	TGTGCCAGCAGTGGGACTAGCGGCTACGAGCAGTACTTC
TRBV5-4	TRBJ2-2	NA	NA	CASSLIREPGELFF	TGTGCCAGCAGCTTAATCAGGGAGCCCGGGGAGCTGTTTTTT
TRBV7-9	TRBJ1-1	NA	NA	CASSSYRENTEAFF	TGTGCCAGCAGCTCCTACAGGGAGAACACTGAAGCTTTCTTT
TRBV7-9	TRBJ2-5	NA	NA	CASSLVPKEQETQYF	TGTGCCAGCAGCTTAGTCCCGAAAGAGCAAGAGACCCAGTACTTC
TRBV14	TRBJ2-5	few	NA	CASSPSAGYVTQYF	TGTGCCAGCAGCCCCTCGGCGGGGTACGTGACCCAGTACTTC
TRBV7-6	TRBJ2-2	few	NA	CATKGTSANTGELFF	TGTGCTACTAAGGGGACATCAGCGAACACCGGGGAGCTGTTTTTT
TRBV6-1	TRBJ1-3	NA	NA	CASKWVAGNTIYF	TGTGCCAGCAAGTGGGTGGCTGGAAACACCATATATTTT
TRBV2	TRBJ1-2	few	NA	CASSDGAGYGYTF	TGTGCCAGCAGTGACGGGGCGGGGTATGGCTACACCTTC
TRBV4-1	TRBJ2-3	NA	NA	CASSQVSGSRTDTQYF	TGCGCCAGCAGCCAGGTCAGCGGTTCGAGAACAGATACGCAGTATTTT
TRBV29-1	TRBJ2-5	NA	NA	CSMGLKETQYF	TGCAGCATGGGATTGAAAGAGACCCAGTACTTC
TRBV2	TRBJ2-4	NA	NA	CASSDSSHAKNIQYF	TGTGCCAGCAGTGACAGCTCCCACGCCAAAAACATTCAGTACTTC
TRBV28	TRBJ2-1	many	NA	CASRIWHEQFF	TGTGCCAGCAGAATATGGCATGAGCAGTTCTTC
TRBV7-2	TRBJ1-2	few	TRBD1	CASSPGQNYGYTF	TGTGCCAGCAGCCCGGGACAGAACTATGGCTACACCTTC
TRBV29-1	TRBJ2-5	NA	NA	CSVEFEAGETQYF	TGCAGCGTTGAATTTGAGGCGGGAGAGACCCAGTACTTC
TRBV25-1	TRBJ2-7	few	NA	CASSRQGAYEQYF	TGTGCCAGCAGTCGGCAGGGAGCCTACGAGCAGTACTTC
TRBV14	TRBJ1-1	NA	NA	CASSQLQNTEAFF	TGTGCCAGCAGCCAGTTACAGAACACTGAAGCTTTCTTT
TRBV21-1	TRBJ2-5	few	NA	CASSKERTGTGQETQYF	TGTGCCAGCAGCAAAGAGAGGACAGGAACCGGCCAAGAGACCCAGTACTTC
TRBV25-1	TRBJ2-5	NA	TRBD1	CASREAPGQGGGETQYF	TGTGCCAGCAGAGAAGCGCCGGGACAGGGGGGTGGAGAGACCCAGTACTTC
TRBV5-6	TRBJ2-2	few	TRBD2	CASSRDYGELFF	TGTGCCAGCAGTAGGGACTACGGGGAGCTGTTTTTT
TRBV7-2	TRBJ2-1	NA	NA	CASSLLGGYNEQFF	TGTGCCAGCAGCTTACTTGGCGGATACAATGAGCAGTTCTTC
TRBV27	TRBJ2-1	few	NA	CASSPFSGAGYNEQFF	TGTGCCAGCAGTCCCTTTTCAGGGGCAGGATACAATGAGCAGTTCTTC
TRBV7-2	TRBJ2-4	NA	TRBD1	CASSLEPYRGLRNIQYF	TGTGCCAGCAGCTTAGAACCCTACAGGGGGCTTAGAAACATTCAGTACTTC